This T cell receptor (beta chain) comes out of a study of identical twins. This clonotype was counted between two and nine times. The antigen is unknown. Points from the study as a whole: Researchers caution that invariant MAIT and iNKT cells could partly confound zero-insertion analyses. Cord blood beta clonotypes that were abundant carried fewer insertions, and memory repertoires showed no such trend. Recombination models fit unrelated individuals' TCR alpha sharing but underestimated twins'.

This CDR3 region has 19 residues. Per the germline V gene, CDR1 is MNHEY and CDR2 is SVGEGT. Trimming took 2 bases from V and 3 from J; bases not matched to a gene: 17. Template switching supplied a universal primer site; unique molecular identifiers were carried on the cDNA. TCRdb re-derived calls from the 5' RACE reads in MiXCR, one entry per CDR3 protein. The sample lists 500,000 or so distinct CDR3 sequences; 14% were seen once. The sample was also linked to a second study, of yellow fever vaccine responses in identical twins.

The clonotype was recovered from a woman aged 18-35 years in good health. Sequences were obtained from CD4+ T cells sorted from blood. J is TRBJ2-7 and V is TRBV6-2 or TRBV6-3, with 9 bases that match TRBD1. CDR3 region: CASSYLQTGGLSTIYEQYF. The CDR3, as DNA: TGTGCCAGCAGTTACCTCCAGACAGGGGGACTTTCAACCATCTACGAGCAGTACTTC.